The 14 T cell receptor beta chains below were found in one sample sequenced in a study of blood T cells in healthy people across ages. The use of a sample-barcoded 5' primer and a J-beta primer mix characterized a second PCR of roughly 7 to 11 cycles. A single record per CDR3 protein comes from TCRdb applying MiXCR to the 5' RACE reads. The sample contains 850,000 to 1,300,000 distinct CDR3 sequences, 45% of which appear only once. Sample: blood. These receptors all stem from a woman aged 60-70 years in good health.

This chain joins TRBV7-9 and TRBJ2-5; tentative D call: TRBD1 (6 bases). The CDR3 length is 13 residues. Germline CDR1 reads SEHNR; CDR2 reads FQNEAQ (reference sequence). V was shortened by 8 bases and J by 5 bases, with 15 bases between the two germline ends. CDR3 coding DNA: TGTGCCAGCCAGGGGCGGTTTGGGGAGACCCAGTACTTC. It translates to CASQGRFGETQYF.

The CDR3 DNA reads TGTGCCAGCAGTTTACGCGGGACAGGGGGCGGCGAGCAGTACTTC. Amino acid sequence: CASSLRGTGGGEQYF. The chain uses TRBV27 and TRBJ2-7; 12 bases fit TRBD1. With 2 bases clipped from V and 6 bases from J, the junction kept 5 bases outside the gene matches. There are 15 residues in the CDR3. Germline CDR1 MNHEY, CDR2 SMNVEV (reference sequence).

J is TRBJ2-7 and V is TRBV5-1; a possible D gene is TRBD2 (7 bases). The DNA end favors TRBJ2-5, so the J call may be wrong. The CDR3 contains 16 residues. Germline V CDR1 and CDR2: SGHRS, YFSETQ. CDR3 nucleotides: TGCGCCAGCAGCTTGGATGGGGGGGCAAGCCAAGAGACCCAGTACTTC. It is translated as CASSLDGGASQETQYF.

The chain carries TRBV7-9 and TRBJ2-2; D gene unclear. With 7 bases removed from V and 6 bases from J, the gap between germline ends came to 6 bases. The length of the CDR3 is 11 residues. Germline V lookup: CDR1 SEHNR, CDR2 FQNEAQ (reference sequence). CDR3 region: CASTHSGELFF. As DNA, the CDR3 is TGTGCCAGCACCCATTCCGGGGAGCTGTTTTTT.

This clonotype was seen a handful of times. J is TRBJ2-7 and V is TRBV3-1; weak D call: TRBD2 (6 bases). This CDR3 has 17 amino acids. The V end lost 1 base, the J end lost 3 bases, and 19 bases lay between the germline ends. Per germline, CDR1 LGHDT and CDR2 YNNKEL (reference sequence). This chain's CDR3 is CASSQVYSVAADYEQYF. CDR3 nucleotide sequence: TGTGCCAGCAGCCAAGTGTACAGCGTAGCGGCAGACTACGAGCAGTACTTC.

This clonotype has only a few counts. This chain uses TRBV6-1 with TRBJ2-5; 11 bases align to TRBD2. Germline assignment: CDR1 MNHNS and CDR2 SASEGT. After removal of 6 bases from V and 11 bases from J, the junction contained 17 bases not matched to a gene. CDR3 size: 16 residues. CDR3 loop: CASSSLAGGPYNEQYF. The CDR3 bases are TGTGCCAGCAGCTCGCTAGCGGGAGGACCTTACAATGAGCAGTACTTC.

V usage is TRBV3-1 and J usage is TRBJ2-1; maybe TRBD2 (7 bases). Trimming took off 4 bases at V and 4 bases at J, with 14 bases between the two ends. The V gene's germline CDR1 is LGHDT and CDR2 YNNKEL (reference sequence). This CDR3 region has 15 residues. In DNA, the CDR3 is TGTGCCAGCAGCCCATCGCGGGGGCGTTACAATGAGCAGTTCTTC. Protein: CASSPSRGRYNEQFF.

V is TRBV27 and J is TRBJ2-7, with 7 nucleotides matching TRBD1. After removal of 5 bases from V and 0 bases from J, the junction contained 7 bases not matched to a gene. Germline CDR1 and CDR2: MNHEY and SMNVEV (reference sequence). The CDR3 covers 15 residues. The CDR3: CASSRGQINSYEQYF. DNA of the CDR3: TGTGCCAGCAGTAGGGGACAGATCAACTCCTACGAGCAGTACTTC.

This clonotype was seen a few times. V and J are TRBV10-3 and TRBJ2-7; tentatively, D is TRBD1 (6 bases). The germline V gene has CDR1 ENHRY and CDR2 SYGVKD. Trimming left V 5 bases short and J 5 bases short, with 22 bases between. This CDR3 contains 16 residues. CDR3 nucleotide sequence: TGTGCCATCAGTCCTTATAGGCCTCAGGGGAACCACGAGCAGTACTTC. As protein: CAISPYRPQGNHEQYF.

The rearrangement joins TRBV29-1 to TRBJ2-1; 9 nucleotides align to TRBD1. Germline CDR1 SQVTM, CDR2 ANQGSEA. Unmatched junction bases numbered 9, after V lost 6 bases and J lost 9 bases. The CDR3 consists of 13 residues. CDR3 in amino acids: CSVQGAKGGEQFF. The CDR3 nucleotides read TGCAGCGTACAGGGGGCCAAAGGGGGTGAGCAGTTCTTC.

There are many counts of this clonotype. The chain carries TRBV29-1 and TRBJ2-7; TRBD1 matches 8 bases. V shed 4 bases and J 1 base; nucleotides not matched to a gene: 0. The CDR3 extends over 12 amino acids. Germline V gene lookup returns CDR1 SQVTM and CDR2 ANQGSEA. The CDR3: CSVGDRSYEQYF. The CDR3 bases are TGCAGCGTTGGGGACAGGTCCTACGAGCAGTACTTC.

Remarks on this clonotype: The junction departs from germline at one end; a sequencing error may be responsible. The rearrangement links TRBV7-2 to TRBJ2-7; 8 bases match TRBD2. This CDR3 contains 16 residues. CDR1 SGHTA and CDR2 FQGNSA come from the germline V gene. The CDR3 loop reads CANSPALTSASYEQYF. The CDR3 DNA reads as TGTGCCAACAGCCCCGCCCTGACTAGCGCCTCCTACGAGCAGTACTTC.

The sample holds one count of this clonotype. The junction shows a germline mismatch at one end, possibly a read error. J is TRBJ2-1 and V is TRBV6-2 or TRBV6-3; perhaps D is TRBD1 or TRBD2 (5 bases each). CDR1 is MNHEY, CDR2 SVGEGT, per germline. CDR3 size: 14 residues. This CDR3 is CASRPGPSYNERYF. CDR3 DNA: TGTGCCAGCAGACCGGGACCGTCCTACAATGAGCGGTACTTC.

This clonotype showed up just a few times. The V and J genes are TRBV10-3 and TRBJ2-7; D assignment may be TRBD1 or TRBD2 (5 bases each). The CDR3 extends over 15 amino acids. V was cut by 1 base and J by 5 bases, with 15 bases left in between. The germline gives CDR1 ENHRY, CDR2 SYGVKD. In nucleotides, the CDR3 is TGTGCCATCAGTGAGTTAACCGGGACGCTCCACGAGCAGTACTTC. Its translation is CAISELTGTLHEQYF.